This is a list of T cell receptor beta chains from one sample in a study of human T cells and chemical hapten exposure. TCRdb re-analysed the RACE reads in MiXCR, keeping a single row per CDR3 protein. The profile shows roughly 100,000 distinct CDR3 sequences, roughly a tenth of them singletons. This specimen consisted of whole blood, obtained in connection with sensitization to the hapten diphenylcyclopropenone (DPC). The source of these receptors is a middle-aged woman with alopecia areata. Some clones in this sample may be carry-over from other donors' samples. Both conserved end residues are part of each CDR3. Each record gives: clone size, V gene, J gene, D gene, CDR3 length, CDR3 protein, CDR3 DNA. A D gene is named only where the DNA matches it firmly. For some rows the clone size is stated as once, few or many, or as a class when expanded; others skip it.

abundance: -
v_gene: TRBV18
j_gene: TRBJ2-1
d_gene: TRBD2
len: 16
CDR3aa: CASSPPAGGPMGEQFF
CDR3nt: TGTGCCAGCTCACCACCCGCGGGAGGGCCCATGGGTGAGCAGTTCTTC

abundance: few
v_gene: TRBV6-5
j_gene: TRBJ2-7
d_gene: -
len: 14
CDR3aa: CASSYSQGNYEQYF
CDR3nt: TGTGCCAGCAGTTACTCGCAGGGGAACTACGAGCAGTACTTC

abundance: -
v_gene: TRBV7-2
j_gene: TRBJ2-7
d_gene: -
len: 11
CDR3aa: CASGSSYEQYF
CDR3nt: TGTGCCAGCGGAAGTTCCTACGAGCAGTACTTC

abundance: -
v_gene: TRBV6-2/TRBV6-3
j_gene: TRBJ2-7
d_gene: -
len: 13
CDR3aa: CATERGGPYEQYF
CDR3nt: TGTGCCACCGAACGGGGCGGACCCTACGAGCAGTACTTC

abundance: few
v_gene: TRBV12-3/TRBV12-4
j_gene: TRBJ2-2
d_gene: -
len: 14
CDR3aa: CASGPYLNTGELFF
CDR3nt: TGTGCCAGCGGTCCCTACTTGAACACCGGGGAGCTGTTTTTT

abundance: many
v_gene: TRBV10-3
j_gene: TRBJ2-7
d_gene: -
len: 13
CDR3aa: CAISEGIRREQYF
CDR3nt: TGTGCCATCAGCGAAGGCATTAGGAGGGAGCAGTACTTC

abundance: -
v_gene: TRBV20-1
j_gene: TRBJ2-1
d_gene: TRBD2
len: 14
CDR3aa: CSASTSGRGSEQFF
CDR3nt: TGCAGTGCGTCTACTAGCGGGAGGGGGAGTGAGCAGTTCTTC

abundance: -
v_gene: TRBV5-1
j_gene: TRBJ2-4
d_gene: TRBD1
len: 13
CDR3aa: CASSPDRANIQYF
CDR3nt: TGCGCCAGCAGCCCAGACAGGGCTAACATTCAGTACTTC

abundance: few
v_gene: TRBV27
j_gene: TRBJ2-7
d_gene: -
len: 13
CDR3aa: CASSLSTPYEQYF
CDR3nt: TGTGCCAGCAGTTTATCTACCCCCTACGAGCAGTACTTC

abundance: many
v_gene: TRBV4-1
j_gene: TRBJ2-1
d_gene: -
len: 15
CDR3aa: CASSQDGDAYNEQFF
CDR3nt: TGCGCCAGCAGCCAAGATGGGGACGCCTACAATGAGCAGTTCTTC

abundance: many
v_gene: TRBV6-6
j_gene: TRBJ2-5
d_gene: TRBD2
len: 16
CDR3aa: CASSPKGLAGGETQYF
CDR3nt: TGTGCCAGCAGCCCGAAGGGACTAGCGGGAGGCGAGACCCAGTACTTC

abundance: -
v_gene: TRBV6-5
j_gene: TRBJ2-1
d_gene: TRBD2
len: 16
CDR3aa: CASSSSLAGSYNEQFF
CDR3nt: TGTGCCAGCAGTTCCTCGTTAGCGGGTTCCTACAATGAGCAGTTCTTC

abundance: few
v_gene: TRBV7-2
j_gene: TRBJ2-1
d_gene: -
len: 15
CDR3aa: CASSRDTDSYNEQFF
CDR3nt: TGTGCCAGCAGCAGAGACACCGACTCCTACAATGAGCAGTTCTTC

abundance: many
v_gene: TRBV11-2
j_gene: TRBJ2-3
d_gene: -
len: 15
CDR3aa: CASSLQIEGPGTQYF
CDR3nt: TGTGCCAGCAGCTTACAGATAGAGGGGCCTGGTACGCAGTATTTT

abundance: many
v_gene: TRBV5-1
j_gene: TRBJ2-7
d_gene: TRBD1
len: 13
CDR3aa: CASRGTGFSEQYF
CDR3nt: TGCGCCAGCAGGGGGACAGGGTTCAGCGAGCAGTACTTC

abundance: few
v_gene: TRBV28
j_gene: TRBJ2-3
d_gene: -
len: 13
CDR3aa: CASRWGGTDTQYF
CDR3nt: TGTGCCAGCAGGTGGGGGGGCACAGATACGCAGTATTTT

abundance: many
v_gene: TRBV18
j_gene: TRBJ2-7
d_gene: -
len: 14
CDR3aa: CASSPTRSSYEQYF
CDR3nt: TGTGCCAGCTCGCCGACTAGGAGCTCCTACGAGCAGTACTTC

abundance: many
v_gene: TRBV5-1
j_gene: TRBJ1-1
d_gene: -
len: 13
CDR3aa: CASSLDQNTEAFF
CDR3nt: TGCGCCAGCAGCCTGGACCAGAACACTGAAGCTTTCTTT